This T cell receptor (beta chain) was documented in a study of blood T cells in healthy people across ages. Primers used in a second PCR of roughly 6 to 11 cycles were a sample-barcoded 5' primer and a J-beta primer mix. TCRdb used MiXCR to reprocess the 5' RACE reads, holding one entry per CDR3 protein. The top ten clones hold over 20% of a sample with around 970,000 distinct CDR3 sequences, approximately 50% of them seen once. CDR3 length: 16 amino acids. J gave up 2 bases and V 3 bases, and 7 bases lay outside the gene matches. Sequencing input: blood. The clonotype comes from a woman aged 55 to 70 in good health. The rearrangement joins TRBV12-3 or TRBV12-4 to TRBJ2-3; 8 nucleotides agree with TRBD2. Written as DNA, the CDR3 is TGTGCCAGCAGTTTTGCGGGACTAGAGGTCACAGATACGCAGTATTTT. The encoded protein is CASSFAGLEVTDTQYF.